This T cell receptor (beta chain) was identified during a study of T cell responses to AZD1222 COVID-19 vaccine. Study results and limitations: Clonal diversity may have been underestimated in mostly white British donors.

Assay used: immunoSEQ multiplex PCR; TCRdb lists only in-frame clones, some missing. The sample includes around 190,000 clones, roughly 92% of them seen just once. Comments on this clone: Its specificity is unknown.

The trim removed 4 bases at V and 11 bases at J, leaving 13 bases unmatched. Germline CDR1 and CDR2: SGHAT and FQNNGV. The CDR3 sequence is 15 residues long. The receptor was derived from an adult who received the AZD1222 COVID-19 vaccine. The rearrangement links TRBV11-2 to TRBJ2-1; the match to TRBD2 covers 8 bases. Here the sequenced sample was peripheral blood, taken 28 days after the second AZD1222 dose. CDR3 residues: CASSYSMGLGIQQFF. Written as DNA, the CDR3 is TGTGCCAGCAGCTATTCCATGGGACTAGGGATACAGCAGTTCTTC.